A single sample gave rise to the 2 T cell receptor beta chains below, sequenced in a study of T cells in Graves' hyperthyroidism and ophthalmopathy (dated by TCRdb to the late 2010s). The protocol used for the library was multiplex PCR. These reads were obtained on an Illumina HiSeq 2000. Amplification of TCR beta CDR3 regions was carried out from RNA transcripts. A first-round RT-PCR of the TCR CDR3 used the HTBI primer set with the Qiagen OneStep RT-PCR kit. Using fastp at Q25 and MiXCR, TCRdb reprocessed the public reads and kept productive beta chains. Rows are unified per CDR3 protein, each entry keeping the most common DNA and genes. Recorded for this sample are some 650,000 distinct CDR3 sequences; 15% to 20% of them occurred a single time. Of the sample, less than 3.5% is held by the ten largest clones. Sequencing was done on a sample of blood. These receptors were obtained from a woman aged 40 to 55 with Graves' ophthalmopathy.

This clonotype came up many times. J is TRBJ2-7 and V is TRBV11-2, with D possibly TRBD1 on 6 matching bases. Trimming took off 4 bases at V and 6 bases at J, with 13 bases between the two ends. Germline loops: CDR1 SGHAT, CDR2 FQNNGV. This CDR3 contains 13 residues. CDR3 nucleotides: TGTGCCAGCAGCTCCCCGACAGGCCGCGAGCAGTACTTC. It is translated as CASSSPTGREQYF. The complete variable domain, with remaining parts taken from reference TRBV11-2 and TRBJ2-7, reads EAGVAQSPRYKIIEKRQSVAFWCNPISGHATLYWYQQILGQGPKLLIQFQNNGVVDDSQLPKDRFSAERLKGVDSTLKIQPAKLEDSAVYLCASSSPTGREQYFGPGTRLTVT.

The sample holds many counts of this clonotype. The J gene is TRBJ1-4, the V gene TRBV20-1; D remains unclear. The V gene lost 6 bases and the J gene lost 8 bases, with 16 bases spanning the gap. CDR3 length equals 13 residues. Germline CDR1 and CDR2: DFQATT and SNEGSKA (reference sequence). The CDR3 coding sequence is TGCAGTGCGACTCAGGTGAATGGAGAAAAACTGTTTTTT. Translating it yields CSATQVNGEKLFF.